These 23 T cell receptor beta chains share one sample of origin, sequenced in a study of Ad26.COV2.S vaccination and SARS-CoV-2 variants (dated by TCRdb to the early 2020s). The library was generated by the immunoSEQ multiplex PCR assay. Entries here come from immuneACCESS through TCRdb and include only in-frame sequences with V and J called. Some clones fail to appear in such tables; in the studies checked, an unresolved V gene covers under half of the shortfall, and the cause of the remainder is unknown. Counted in this sample were some 340,000 clones; around 81% of them appeared once. The ten largest make up under 2.5% of the sample. According to the study, the label for this sample's treatment or condition signals: roughly 20 received Ad26.COV2.S at low or high dose, single or two shots; roughly five received placebo; per-sample allocation not given. For vaccine and placebo recipients, repertoires were sequenced using samples collected on day 63 after the first injection.

The starting material was peripheral blood, obtained in a trial of Ad26.COV2.S vaccine versus placebo. The receptors were gathered from a person aged 18-65 years who received the Ad26.COV2.S COVID-19 vaccine or a placebo.

V is TRBV21-1 and J is TRBJ2-2; the table's D call of TRBD1 was not tested on the DNA. TRBV21-1 constitutes a pseudogene. CDR3 length equals 16 residues. The CDR3 reads CASTKRDNDSTGELFF. The DNA for the CDR3 is TGTGCCAGCACCAAAAGGGACAATGATAGCACCGGGGAGCTGTTTTTT.

The chain has TRBV4-1 and TRBJ1-2; TRBD1 is a possible D gene (5 bases). The V end was cut by 0 bases, the J end by 4 bases, with 18 bases between. The CDR3 covers 17 residues. Germline lookup yields CDR1 MGHRA and CDR2 YSYEKL. CDR3 region: CASSQDLSRETVYGYTF. The CDR3 coding sequence is TGCGCCAGCAGCCAAGATCTGAGTCGGGAGACAGTCTATGGCTACACCTTC.

The V gene is TRBV19, the J gene TRBJ1-1, with TRBD1 identical over 8 bases. Per germline, CDR1 LNHDA and CDR2 SQIVND (reference sequence). J gave up 6 bases and V 9 bases, and 3 bases lay outside the gene matches. This CDR3 contains 11 residues. This chain's CDR3 is CASRGLAEAFF. The CDR3, as DNA: TGTGCCAGCAGGGGGCTCGCTGAAGCTTTCTTT.

The rearrangement uses TRBV5-1 and TRBJ1-2; D is unclear. The germline CDR1 and CDR2 sequences are SGHRS and YFSETQ. The ends were cut back, 0 bases at V and 5 bases at J, with 14 bases in the middle. CDR3 size: 15 residues. The CDR3 loop reads CASSLVPPAGYGYTF. CDR3 nucleotides: TGCGCCAGCAGCTTGGTCCCACCCGCGGGGTATGGCTACACCTTC.

This rearrangement joins TRBV6-5 to TRBJ1-4; D perhaps matches TRBD1 (5 bases). The CDR3 loop spans 11 amino acids. Deletions cut 6 bases from V and 9 bases from J, with 8 bases between. Germline lookup yields CDR1 MNHEY and CDR2 SVGAGI. The CDR3 spells CASSEGKKLFF. The CDR3 coding sequence is TGTGCCAGCAGCGAGGGGAAAAAACTGTTTTTT.

The gene calls are TRBV7-2 and TRBJ1-2; 9 bases are shared with TRBD1. Per germline, CDR1 SGHTA and CDR2 FQGNSA. The V gene end was trimmed by 4 bases and the J gene end by 8 bases; junction bases not matched to a gene: 2. This CDR3 has 12 residues. The CDR3: CASSWDRAGYTF. The DNA of the CDR3 is TGTGCCAGCAGCTGGGACAGGGCGGGCTACACCTTC.

CDR3: CASRGDNEQFF. Written as DNA, the CDR3 is TGTGCCAGTCGCGGGGACAATGAGCAGTTCTTC. The chain links TRBV19 to TRBJ2-1, with TRBD2 as a possible D gene (6 bases). Germline V lookup: CDR1 LNHDA, CDR2 SQIVND (reference sequence). The CDR3 is made up of 11 amino acids. V lost 8 bases and J 5 bases, leaving 7 bases between the germline ends.

This clone has only one observation. The gene calls are TRBV30 and TRBJ2-3; 12 bases map to TRBD2. After removal of 0 bases from V and 6 bases from J, the junction contained 1 base not matched to a gene. Looked up from germline, CDR1 is GTSNPN and CDR2 is SVGIG (reference sequence). This CDR3 region has 14 residues. This CDR3 reads CAWSVGLAGDTQYF. The DNA of the CDR3 is TGTGCCTGGAGTGTTGGACTAGCGGGGGATACGCAGTATTTT.

The CDR3 nucleotides are TGTGCCAGCAGTTTAATAAGAGGAGGGACAGATATTTCACCCCTCCACTTT. Translating it yields CASSLIRGGTDISPLHF. The chain combines TRBV28 with TRBJ1-6; TRBD1 matches 7 bases. CDR1 is MDHEN, CDR2 SYDVKM, per germline. This CDR3 is 17 amino acids long. The J segment lost 9 bases and the V segment lost 2 bases, leaving 13 bases of the junction unmatched.

The chain recombines TRBV9 with TRBJ1-2, with no clear D. In germline, CDR1 is SGDLS, CDR2 YYNGEE. V was pared by 3 bases and J by 4 bases, with 10 bases between. This CDR3 spans 13 amino acids. CDR3 DNA sequence: TGTGCCAGCAGCGCGAGGGTAGGCTATGGCTACACCTTC. It yields the protein CASSARVGYGYTF.

The chain employs TRBV7-2 and TRBJ2-7; a possible D gene is TRBD1 (6 bases). The CDR3 length is 16 residues. CDR1 SGHTA and CDR2 FQGNSA come from the germline V gene. Trimming removed 4 bases from V and 1 base from J, with 17 bases in between. CDR3 in amino acids: CASSSTSGTLSYEQYF. As DNA, the CDR3 is TGTGCCAGCAGCTCAACCTCCGGGACATTATCCTACGAGCAGTACTTC.

V is TRBV15 and J is TRBJ2-5; D unclear. Germline-derived CDR1 and CDR2 are LNHNV and YYDKDF (reference sequence). Trimming shortened V by 6 bases and J by 5 bases, and 13 bases separated the two germline ends. The CDR3 loop spans 13 amino acids. In nucleotides, the CDR3 is TGTGCCACCAGGGAACTAAGCTATGAGACCCAGTACTTC. Protein: CATRELSYETQYF.

The V call is TRBV11-3, the J call TRBJ2-7, with D possibly matching TRBD2 (5 bases). V lost 3 bases and J 0 bases, leaving 9 bases between the germline ends. From germline, CDR1 is SGHNT and CDR2 YENEEA. The CDR3 consists of 14 residues. For the CDR3, the DNA is TGTGCCAGCAGCTTCTCTGGAGGCTCCTACGAGCAGTACTTC. Amino acid sequence: CASSFSGGSYEQYF.

The genes are TRBV18 and TRBJ1-2; no clear D gene. This CDR3 has 12 amino acids. The V gene lost 6 bases and the J gene lost 5 bases, with 10 bases spanning the gap. Germline loops: CDR1 KGHSH, CDR2 LQKENI. The CDR3 nucleotides read TGTGCCAGCTCGGAACCCCGGTATGGCTACACCTTC. Translating gives CASSEPRYGYTF.

The CDR3 region is CATSDNSGGESNEQFF. The CDR3, as DNA: TGTGCCACCAGTGATAATAGCGGGGGGGAAAGCAATGAGCAGTTCTTC. V and J are TRBV24-1 and TRBJ2-1; 11 nucleotides align to TRBD2. CDR3 length equals 16 residues. The V gene's germline CDR1 is KGHDR and CDR2 SFDVKD. The J segment lost 6 bases and the V segment lost 3 bases, leaving 6 bases of the junction unmatched.

The V call is TRBV9, the J call TRBJ1-6; no reliable D call. The CDR3 loop spans 16 amino acids. With 0 bases removed from V and 7 bases from J, the gap between germline ends came to 14 bases. Germline loops: CDR1 SGDLS, CDR2 YYNGEE. This chain's CDR3 is CASSVGQALGNSPLHF. Written as DNA, the CDR3 is TGTGCCAGCAGCGTAGGGCAGGCCCTGGGAAATTCACCCCTCCACTTT. Supplemented by reference TRBV9 and TRBJ1-6, the full variable domain reads DSGVTQTPKHLITATGQRVTLRCSPRSGDLSVYWYQQSLDQGLQFLIQYYNGEERAKGNILERFSAQQFPDLHSELNLSSLELGDSALYFCASSVGQALGNSPLHFGNGTRLTVT.

The V and J genes are TRBV4-1 and TRBJ1-1, with unresolved D. There are 11 residues in the CDR3. CDR1 and CDR2 (germline): MGHRA, YSYEKL. The germline V and J ends were trimmed by 6 bases and 5 bases, with 7 bases remaining between them. The CDR3 nucleotides read TGCGCCAGCAGTGGAGGAACTGAAGCTTTCTTT. Amino acids: CASSGGTEAFF.

This clone occurred a few times. The V and J genes are TRBV7-9 and TRBJ2-5; D possibly uses TRBD1 or TRBD2 (5 bases each). CDR1 and CDR2 (germline): SEHNR, FQNEAQ (reference sequence). V was clipped by 3 bases and J by 3 bases, with 11 bases between them. The CDR3 extends over 14 amino acids. DNA for the CDR3: TGTGCCAGCAGCTTGGGGCTAGCCGAAGAGACCCAGTACTTC. The encoded protein is CASSLGLAEETQYF.

This sequence joins TRBV24-1 and TRBJ1-1; TRBD1 is a possible D gene (6 bases). Germline CDR1 is KGHDR and CDR2 is SFDVKD. V was cut by 3 bases and J by 5 bases, with 15 bases left in between. CDR3 length: 15 residues. CDR3 amino acids: CATSDPRGGRTEAFF. CDR3 coding DNA: TGTGCCACCAGTGATCCGAGAGGGGGGCGAACTGAAGCTTTCTTT.

This rearrangement joins TRBV10-1 to TRBJ2-5; D is undetermined. Germline assignment: CDR1 WNHNN and CDR2 SYGVQD (reference sequence). Trimming pared 0 bases from V and 3 bases from J, leaving 5 bases between. The CDR3 loop spans 13 amino acids. CDR3: CASSESGKETQYF. CDR3 nucleotide sequence: TGCGCCAGCAGTGAGTCAGGGAAAGAGACCCAGTACTTC.

The CDR3 is CATEGQGGYQPQHF. CDR3 coding DNA: TGTGCCACCGAGGGACAGGGGGGTTATCAGCCCCAGCATTTT. The genes are TRBV10-3 and TRBJ1-5, with TRBD1 identical over 11 bases. Germline V gene data show CDR1 as ENHRY and CDR2 as SYGVKD. Trimming took 10 bases from V and 5 from J; bases not matched to a gene: 7. The CDR3 sequence is 14 residues long.

This chain joins TRBV6-1 and TRBJ1-5; 7 bases match TRBD1. The germline CDR1 and CDR2 sequences are MNHNS and SASEGT. This CDR3 is 15 amino acids long. Trimming at V came to 3 bases and at J to 2 bases, leaving 4 bases not matched to a gene. This CDR3 is CASSDKGAGNQPQHF. The DNA for the CDR3 is TGTGCCAGCAGTGATAAGGGGGCGGGCAATCAGCCCCAGCATTTT.

The CDR3 loop reads CASSYTRNQPQHF. For the CDR3, the DNA is TGTGCCAGCAGTTATACTCGAAATCAGCCCCAGCATTTT. The J gene is TRBJ1-5, the V gene TRBV6-5; D ambiguous. The CDR3 totals 13 residues. Trimming removed 3 bases at V and 4 bases at J, with 7 bases between. Germline CDR1 and CDR2: MNHEY and SVGAGI.